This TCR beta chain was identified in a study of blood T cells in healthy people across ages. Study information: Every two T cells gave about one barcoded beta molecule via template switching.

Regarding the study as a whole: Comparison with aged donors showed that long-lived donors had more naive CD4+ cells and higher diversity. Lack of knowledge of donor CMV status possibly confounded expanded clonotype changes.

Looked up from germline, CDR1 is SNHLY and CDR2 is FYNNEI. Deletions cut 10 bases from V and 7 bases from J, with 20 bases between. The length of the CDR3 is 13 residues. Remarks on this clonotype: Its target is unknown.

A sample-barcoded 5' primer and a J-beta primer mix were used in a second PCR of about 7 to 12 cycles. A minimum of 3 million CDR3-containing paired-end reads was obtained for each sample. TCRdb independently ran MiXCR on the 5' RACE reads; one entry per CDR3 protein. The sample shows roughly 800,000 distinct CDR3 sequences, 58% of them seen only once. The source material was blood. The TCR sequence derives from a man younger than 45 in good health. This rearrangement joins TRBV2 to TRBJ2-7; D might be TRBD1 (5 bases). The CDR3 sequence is CATQGDGAREQYF. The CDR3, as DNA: TGTGCCACCCAAGGCGATGGGGCGCGAGAGCAGTACTTC.